This T cell receptor beta chain was found in a study of PD-L1 blockade in urothelial cancer. The V end lost 1 base, the J end lost 5 bases, and 11 bases lay between the germline ends. Germline CDR1 is MGHRA and CDR2 is YSYEKL. The CDR3 consists of 15 residues. Data came from immunoSEQ multiplex PCR; TCRdb stores just in-frame clones and leaves some out. The table has just under 45,000 clones, more than 70% seen once. Source: PBMCs, taken around atezolizumab (anti-PD-L1) treatment. The chain combines TRBV4-1 with TRBJ1-4, with D perhaps matching TRBD1 (6 bases). The sequence was collected from an older woman with urothelial cancer. CDR3: CASSQVRGLNEKLFF. CDR3 sequence (DNA): TGCGCCAGCAGCCAAGTGAGGGGGTTGAATGAAAAACTGTTTTTT.